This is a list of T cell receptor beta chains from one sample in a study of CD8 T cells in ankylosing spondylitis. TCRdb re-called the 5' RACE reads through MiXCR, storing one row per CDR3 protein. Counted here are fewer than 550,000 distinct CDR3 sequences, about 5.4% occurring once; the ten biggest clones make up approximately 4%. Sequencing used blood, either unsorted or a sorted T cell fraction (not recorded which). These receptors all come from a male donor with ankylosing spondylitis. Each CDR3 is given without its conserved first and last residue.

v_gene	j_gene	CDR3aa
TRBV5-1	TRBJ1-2	ASSLETGGISYGYT
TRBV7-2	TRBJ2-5	ASSFNRGKETQY
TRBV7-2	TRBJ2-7	ASSSNRGGSYEQY
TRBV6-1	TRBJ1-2	ASSLGQGATGYT
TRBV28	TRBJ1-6	ASSLGDRGGSPLH
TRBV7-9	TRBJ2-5	ASSLEGAGEVRETQY
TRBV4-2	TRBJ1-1	ASSEDRVSEAF
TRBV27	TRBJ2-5	ASSIRGRQETQY
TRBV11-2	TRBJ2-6	ASRGLAGERANVLT
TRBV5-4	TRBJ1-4	ASSLSNTGGTEKLF
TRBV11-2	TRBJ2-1	ASSPRAGEQF
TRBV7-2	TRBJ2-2	ASRQTGTGTTGELF
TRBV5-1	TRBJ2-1	ASSSMDSPVEQF
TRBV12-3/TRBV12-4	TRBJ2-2	ASSLRERAGELF
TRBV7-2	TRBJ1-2	ASSLLRHRDYT
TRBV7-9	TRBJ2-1	ASSPGVSYNEQF
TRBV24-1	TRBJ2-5	ATSDGRSVRETQY
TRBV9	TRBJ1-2	ASSVNDRAWGYT
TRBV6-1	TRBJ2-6	ASSRWGAGANVLT
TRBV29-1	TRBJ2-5	SVELAQETQY
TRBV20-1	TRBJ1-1	SARNPWGSNTEAF
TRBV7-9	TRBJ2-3	ASSSNRLAGDTDTQY
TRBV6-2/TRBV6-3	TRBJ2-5	ASSSPRQRKTQY
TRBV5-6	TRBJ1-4	ASSSPTEHEKLF
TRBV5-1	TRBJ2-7	ASSFDPVRGGYEQY
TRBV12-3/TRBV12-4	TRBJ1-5	ASSSGSEGQPQH
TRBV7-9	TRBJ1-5	ASSLGTGNSQPQH
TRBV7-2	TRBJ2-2	ASSTRGTFNTGELF
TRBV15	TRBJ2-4	ATSRDRSTGGSKNIQY
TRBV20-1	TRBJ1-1	SAKGRTEAF
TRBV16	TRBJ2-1	ASSQLRDSLDNEQF
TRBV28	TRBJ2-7	ASSLQGGAYEQY
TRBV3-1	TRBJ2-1	ASSQISLGTGPNEQF
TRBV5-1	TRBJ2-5	ASDPTGIQETQY
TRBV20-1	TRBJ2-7	SARPPGQGAEQY
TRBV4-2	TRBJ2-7	ASSRGTVQAYEQY
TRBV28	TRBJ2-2	ASSLTITGELF
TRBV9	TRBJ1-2	ASSIAQTGNYGYT
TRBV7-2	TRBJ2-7	ASSLAFRTSDYEQY
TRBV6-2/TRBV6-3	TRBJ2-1	ASRKQMQGRDEQF